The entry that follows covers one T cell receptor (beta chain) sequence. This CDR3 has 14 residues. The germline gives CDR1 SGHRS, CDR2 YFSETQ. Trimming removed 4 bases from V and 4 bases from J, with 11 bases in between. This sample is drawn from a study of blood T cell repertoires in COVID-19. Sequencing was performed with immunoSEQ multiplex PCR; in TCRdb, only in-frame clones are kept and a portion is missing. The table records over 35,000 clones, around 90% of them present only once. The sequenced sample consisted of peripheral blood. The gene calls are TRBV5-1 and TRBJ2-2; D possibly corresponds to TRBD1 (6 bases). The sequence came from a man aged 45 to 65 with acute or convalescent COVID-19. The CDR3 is CASSGDTLTGELFF. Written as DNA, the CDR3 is TGCGCCAGCAGCGGGGACACTCTCACCGGGGAGCTGTTTTTT. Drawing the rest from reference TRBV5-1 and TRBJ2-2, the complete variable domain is KAGVTQTPRYLIKTRGQQVTLSCSPISGHRSVSWYQQTPGQGLQFLFEYFSETQRNKGNFPGRFSGRQFSNSRSEMNVSTLELGDSALYLCASSGDTLTGELFFGEGSRLTVL.